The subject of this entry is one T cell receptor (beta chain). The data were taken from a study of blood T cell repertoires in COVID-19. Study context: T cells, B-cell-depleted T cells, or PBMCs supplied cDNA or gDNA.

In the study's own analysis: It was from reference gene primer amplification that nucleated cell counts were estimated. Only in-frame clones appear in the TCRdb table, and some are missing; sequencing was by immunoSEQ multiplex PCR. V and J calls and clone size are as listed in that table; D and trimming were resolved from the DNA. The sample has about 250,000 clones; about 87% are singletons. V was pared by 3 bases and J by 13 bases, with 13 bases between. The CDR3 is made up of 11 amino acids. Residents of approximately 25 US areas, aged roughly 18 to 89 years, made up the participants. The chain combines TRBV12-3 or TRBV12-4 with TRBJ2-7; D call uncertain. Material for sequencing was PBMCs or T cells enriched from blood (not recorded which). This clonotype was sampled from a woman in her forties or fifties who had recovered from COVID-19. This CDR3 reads CASSFEARIYF. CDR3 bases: TGTGCCAGCAGTTTCGAGGCTCGGATTTACTTC.